Each of the 27 T cell receptor beta chains below was sequenced from the same sample in a study of vaccination and CD4 T cells after COVID-19. Indicated treatment: roughly nine-day PBMC culture with coronavirus spike peptide pools or control peptides (ViraFEST assay). Oncomine TCR Beta short-read sequencing was applied to DNA from cultured CD4+ T cells. TCRdb called the PCR reads again in MiXCR, with one record for every CDR3 protein. Among over 20,000 distinct CDR3 sequences listed, about 59% were seen once. No cognate antigen is known for these TCRs. Material: CD4+ T cells from blood, cultured in vitro. The receptors were sampled from a human donor who had recovered from COVID-19.

This clonotype was recorded a few times. One end of the junction varies from germline; a read error may be responsible. CDR3 nucleotide sequence: TGTGCTAGCAGCTTAGGGTTGGACACTGAAGCTTTCTTT. Translated: CASSLGLDTEAFF. The chain carries TRBV7-7 and TRBJ1-1; D gene ambiguous. The CDR3 sequence is 13 residues long. The germline CDR1 and CDR2 sequences are SSHAT and FNYEAQ (reference sequence).

V is TRBV6-4 and J is TRBJ1-5; 12 positions match TRBD1. The V gene's germline CDR1 is MRHNA and CDR2 SNTAGT. CDR3 length: 18 amino acids. Trimming at V came to 5 bases and at J to 2 bases, leaving 10 bases not matched to a gene. CDR3 coding DNA: TGTGCCAGCAGTATCCGGGACAGGGGGCTTAAGGGCAATCAGCCCCAGCATTTT. It specifies CASSIRDRGLKGNQPQHF.

This clonotype appeared once. The rearrangement uses TRBV28 and TRBJ2-5; D gene ambiguous. Trimming removed 2 bases from V and 3 bases from J, with 10 bases in between. CDR1 and CDR2 from the germline V gene are MDHEN and SYDVKM. The CDR3 spans 14 residues. CDR3 residues: CASSLGGVEETQYF. CDR3 nucleotide sequence: TGTGCCAGCAGTTTAGGTGGGGTAGAAGAGACCCAGTACTTC.

V is TRBV28 and J is TRBJ2-4, with TRBD1 as a possible D gene (6 bases). CDR3 length: 15 amino acids. V was pared by 6 bases and J by 3 bases, with 15 bases between. The germline V gene has CDR1 MDHEN and CDR2 SYDVKM. The CDR3 spells CASSREGVGKNIQYF. As DNA, the CDR3 is TGTGCCAGCAGCCGCGAGGGGGTTGGCAAAAACATTCAGTACTTC.

CDR3 nucleotides: TGTGCCAGCAGCTTGGAACTAAACTATGGCTACACCTTC. Protein sequence: CASSLELNYGYTF. This chain connects TRBV7-2 to TRBJ1-2, with D unresolved. The V gene lost 3 bases and the J gene lost 2 bases, with 7 bases spanning the gap. The germline CDR1 and CDR2 sequences are SGHTA and FQGNSA. The length of the CDR3 is 13 residues.

The rearrangement uses TRBV6-1 and TRBJ1-6, with D possibly matching TRBD1 (6 bases). The germline CDR1 and CDR2 sequences are MNHNS and SASEGT. The CDR3 spans 17 residues. V lost 5 bases and J lost 0, with 14 bases in between. The CDR3 bases are TGTGCCAGCAGTCCATTGACAGGCAGCTCCTATAATTCACCCCTCCACTTT. Translating it yields CASSPLTGSSYNSPLHF.

The chain uses TRBV10-3 and TRBJ2-1, with TRBD2 identical over 11 bases. This CDR3 spans 16 amino acids. V was clipped by 3 bases and J by 5 bases; unmatched bases: 6. CDR1 and CDR2 (germline): ENHRY, SYGVKD. The CDR3, as DNA: TGTGCCATCAGTGACGTTGGTAGCGGGGGGGACAATGAGCAGTTCTTC. It encodes CAISDVGSGGDNEQFF.

This clonotype came up a few times. J is TRBJ1-4 and V is TRBV7-9; TRBD1 agrees at 8 bases. V lost 1 base and J lost 1; bases outside the gene matches: 5. The germline CDR1 and CDR2 sequences are SEHNR and FQNEAQ (reference sequence). The CDR3 extends over 17 amino acids. Written as DNA, the CDR3 is TGTGCCAGCAGCTTAGGGTGGACAGGGCGAACTAATGAAAAACTGTTTTTT. As protein: CASSLGWTGRTNEKLFF.

The chain recombines TRBV24-1 with TRBJ2-3; tentative D call: TRBD2 (5 bases). CDR3 size: 13 residues. From germline, CDR1 is KGHDR and CDR2 SFDVKD. The V gene lost 11 bases and the J gene lost 2 bases, with 13 bases spanning the gap. The CDR3 spells CAKRAPPTDTQYF. The CDR3 DNA sequence: TGTGCCAAGAGGGCCCCCCCCACAGATACGCAGTATTTT.

V usage is TRBV10-3 and J usage is TRBJ2-5, with 7 bases identical to TRBD1. The CDR3 is 13 residues long. With V trimmed by 10 bases and J by 5 bases, 10 bases remained unmatched. Germline-derived CDR1 and CDR2 are ENHRY and SYGVKD. The CDR3 region is CATSEGAQETQYF. CDR3 in DNA: TGTGCCACCAGCGAGGGGGCACAGGAGACCCAGTACTTC.

This clonotype occurred once. V usage is TRBV5-4 and J usage is TRBJ1-4; TRBD1 matches 7 bases. V was clipped by 3 bases and J by 11 bases; unmatched bases: 13. CDR3 length equals 15 residues. Germline values: CDR1 SGHNT, CDR2 YYREEE (reference sequence). CDR3 sequence (DNA): TGTGCCAGCAGCTGGGCAGGGGGACCCGTTGGGAAACTGTTTTTT. This encodes CASSWAGGPVGKLFF.

CDR3 sequence reads: CASSLDAGIGSGANVLTF. The CDR3 nucleotides read TGTGCCAGCAGCTTAGATGCCGGCATCGGCTCTGGGGCCAACGTCCTGACTTTC. The chain links TRBV7-2 to TRBJ2-6, with D hard to call. The CDR3 length is 18 residues. The ends were cut back, 1 base at V and 0 bases at J, with 13 bases in the middle. Per germline, CDR1 SGHTA and CDR2 FQGNSA. Supplemented by reference TRBV7-2 and TRBJ2-6, the full variable domain reads GAGVSQSPSNKVTEKGKDVELRCDPISGHTALYWYRQSLGQGLEFLIYFQGNSAPDKSGLPSDRFSAERTGGSVSTLTIQRTQQEDSAVYLCASSLDAGIGSGANVLTFGAGSRLTVL.

The chain uses TRBV5-1 and TRBJ2-4, with 9 bases that match TRBD2. The CDR3 totals 15 residues. CDR1 and CDR2 (germline): SGHRS, YFSETQ. V was clipped by 4 bases and J by 5 bases; unmatched bases: 7. The CDR3: CASSLSGRVENIQYF. In nucleotides, the CDR3 is TGCGCCAGCAGCCTTAGCGGGAGAGTCGAAAACATTCAGTACTTC.

The rearrangement uses TRBV5-1 and TRBJ1-2; 8 bases are a match to TRBD1. The germline V gene encodes CDR1 SGHRS and CDR2 YFSETQ. Unmatched junction bases numbered 7, after V lost 4 bases and J lost 8 bases. The CDR3 is 13 amino acids. The CDR3 DNA follows: TGCGCCAGCAGCCCTCAGGGGGCTGAAGGCTACACCTTC. Its translation: CASSPQGAEGYTF.

The chain employs TRBV14 and TRBJ2-3; 9 bases line up with TRBD2. Unmatched junction bases numbered 4, after V lost 0 bases and J lost 9 bases. The CDR3 spans 14 residues. Looked up from germline, CDR1 is SGHDN and CDR2 is FVKESK. The CDR3, as DNA: TGTGCCAGCAGCCAAGATGCGGGGGGGAGAACGCAGTATTTT. Translating it yields CASSQDAGGRTQYF.

The chain links TRBV5-1 to TRBJ1-5; no definite D call. CDR1 and CDR2 from the germline V gene are SGHRS and YFSETQ. This CDR3 contains 17 residues. V lost 2 bases and J lost 3, with 18 bases in between. CDR3: CASSLSISRAINQPQHF. Written as DNA, the CDR3 is TGCGCCAGCAGCTTATCGATTTCCCGGGCCATCAATCAGCCCCAGCATTTT.

This clonotype was counted a few times. The rearrangement links TRBV20-1 to TRBJ1-2; possible D gene TRBD1, 5 bases. Germline CDR1 DFQATT, CDR2 SNEGSKA (reference sequence). This CDR3 has 14 amino acids. Trimming cost V 1 base and J 7 bases, with 16 bases left between them. The CDR3 bases are TGCAGTGCTAGAGCGGGGGAAACTGGCGCTGGCTACACCTTC. Amino acid sequence: CSARAGETGAGYTF.

This clonotype occurred once. The chain couples TRBV11-2 to TRBJ2-2; D remains ambiguous. The CDR3 spans 16 residues. Germline V lookup: CDR1 SGHAT, CDR2 FQNNGV. V was trimmed by 1 base and J by 0 bases, leaving 9 bases between them. The CDR3 protein is CASSLVANANTGELFF. The CDR3 region has the DNA TGTGCCAGCAGCTTAGTAGCCAACGCGAACACCGGGGAGCTGTTTTTT.

This clonotype was seen a few times. The CDR3 DNA sequence: TGTGCCAGCAGTCGTCTAGCGGGAGGGGGGGAGCTGTTTTTT. Translated: CASSRLAGGGELFF. V usage is TRBV7-3 and J usage is TRBJ2-2; TRBD2 matches 12 bases. CDR1 and CDR2 from the germline V gene are SGHTA and FQGTGA. V lost 6 bases and J lost 8; bases outside the gene matches: 4. This CDR3 spans 14 amino acids.

This clonotype occurred a few times. The gene calls are TRBV7-9 and TRBJ2-5; 10 nucleotides match TRBD2. CDR3 length: 16 residues. Trimming took 4 bases from V and 5 from J; bases not matched to a gene: 10. Germline V gene data show CDR1 as SEHNR and CDR2 as FQNEAQ (reference sequence). The CDR3 region has the DNA TGTGCCAGCAGCTCCTCCCAGCGGGAGGGCCGGGAGACCCAGTACTTC. Its translation: CASSSSQREGRETQYF.

J is TRBJ1-1 and V is TRBV6-5; possibly TRBD1 for D (5 bases). CDR3 length equals 14 residues. Trimming stripped 1 base from V and 4 bases from J, with 10 bases between. Germline V gene lookup returns CDR1 MNHEY and CDR2 SVGAGI. DNA for the CDR3: TGTGCCAGCAGTTACTTCGGAGGGGCCACTGAAGCTTTCTTT. Amino acid sequence: CASSYFGGATEAFF.

The rearrangement joins TRBV30 to TRBJ2-5; TRBD2 matches at 7 bases. Germline trimming cut 4 bases from V and 0 bases from J; bases unmatched to any gene: 2. Germline-derived CDR1 and CDR2 are GTSNPN and SVGIG (reference sequence). This CDR3 spans 13 amino acids. CDR3 in amino acids: CAWTGGHQETQYF. Here the CDR3 DNA reads TGTGCCTGGACGGGGGGTCACCAAGAGACCCAGTACTTC. Complete variable domain (other parts from reference TRBV30 and TRBJ2-5): SQTIHQWPATLVQPVGSPLSLECTVEGTSNPNLYWYRQAAGRGLQLLFYSVGIGQISSEVPQNLSASRPQDRQFILSSKKLLLSDSGFYLCAWTGGHQETQYFGPGTRLLVL.

The chain combines TRBV20-1 with TRBJ1-4, with D possibly being TRBD1 (5 bases). This CDR3 contains 12 residues. The germline CDR1 and CDR2 sequences are DFQATT and SNEGSKA (reference sequence). V was pared by 4 bases and J by 6 bases, with 9 bases between. The CDR3 DNA follows: TGCAGTGCTATTCCGGGGGATGAAAAACTGTTTTTT. This encodes CSAIPGDEKLFF.

The rearrangement uses TRBV10-3 and TRBJ1-1, with TRBD1 as a possible D gene (5 bases). The germline gives CDR1 ENHRY, CDR2 SYGVKD. V shed 10 bases and J shed 3 bases, with 21 bases lying between them. CDR3 length: 15 residues. DNA of the CDR3: TGTGCCACGTCAAGGGCAGGGAATTCGGACACTGAAGCTTTCTTT. Its protein is CATSRAGNSDTEAFF.

The V and J genes are TRBV6-1 and TRBJ1-3; D is undetermined. V was pared by 5 bases and J by 0 bases, with 8 bases between. The CDR3 is 14 amino acids. Germline lookup yields CDR1 MNHNS and CDR2 SASEGT. The CDR3 is CASSPPHSGNTIYF. The CDR3 coding sequence is TGTGCCAGCAGTCCCCCACACTCTGGAAACACCATATATTTT.

The chain carries TRBV20-1 and TRBJ1-5; D gene ambiguous. This CDR3 spans 13 amino acids. The germline CDR1 and CDR2 sequences are DFQATT and SNEGSKA (reference sequence). V was shortened by 6 bases and J by 3 bases, with 12 bases between the two germline ends. In nucleotides, the CDR3 is TGCAGTGCGGTGACCAACCCCAATCAGCCCCAGCATTTT. It yields the protein CSAVTNPNQPQHF.

The rearrangement uses TRBV7-8 and TRBJ2-1, with a possible D match to TRBD2 (6 bases). The V gene lost 5 bases and the J gene lost 2 bases, with 13 bases spanning the gap. CDR1 is SGHVS, CDR2 FQNEAQ, per germline. There are 15 residues in the CDR3. In nucleotides, the CDR3 is TGTGCCAGCAGCCTCAGCGGGCTACCCTACAATGAGCAGTTCTTC. Its protein is CASSLSGLPYNEQFF.